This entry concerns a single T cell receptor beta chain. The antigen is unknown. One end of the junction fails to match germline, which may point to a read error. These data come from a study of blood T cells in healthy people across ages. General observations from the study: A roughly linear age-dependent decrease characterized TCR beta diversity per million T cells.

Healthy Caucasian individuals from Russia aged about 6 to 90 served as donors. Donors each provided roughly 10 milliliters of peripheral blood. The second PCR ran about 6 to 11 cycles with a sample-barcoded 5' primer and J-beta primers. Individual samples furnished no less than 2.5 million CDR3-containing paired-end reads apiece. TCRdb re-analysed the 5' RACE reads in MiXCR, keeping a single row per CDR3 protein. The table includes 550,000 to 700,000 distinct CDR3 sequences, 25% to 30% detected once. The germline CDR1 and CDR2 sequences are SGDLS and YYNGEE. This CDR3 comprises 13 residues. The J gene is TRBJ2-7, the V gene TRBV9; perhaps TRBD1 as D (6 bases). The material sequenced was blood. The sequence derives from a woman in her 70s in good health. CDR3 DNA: TGTGCCTGCAGTCGGGACACCCCCTACGAGCAGTACTTC. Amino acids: CACSRDTPYEQYF.